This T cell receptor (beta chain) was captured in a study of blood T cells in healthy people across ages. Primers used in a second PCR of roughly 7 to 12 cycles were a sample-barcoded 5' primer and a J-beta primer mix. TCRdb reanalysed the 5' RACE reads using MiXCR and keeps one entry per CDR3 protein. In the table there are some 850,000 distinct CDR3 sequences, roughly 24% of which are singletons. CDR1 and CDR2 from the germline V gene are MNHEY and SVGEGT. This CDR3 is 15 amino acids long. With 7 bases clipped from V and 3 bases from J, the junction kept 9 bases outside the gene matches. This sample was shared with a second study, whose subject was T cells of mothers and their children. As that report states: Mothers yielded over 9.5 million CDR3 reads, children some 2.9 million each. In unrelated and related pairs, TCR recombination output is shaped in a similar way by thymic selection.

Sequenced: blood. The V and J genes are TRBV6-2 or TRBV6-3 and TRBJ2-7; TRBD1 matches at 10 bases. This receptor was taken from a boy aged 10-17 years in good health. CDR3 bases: TGTGCCAGCACTCCGACGGGGACAGGGGTCTACGAGCAGTACTTC. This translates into CASTPTGTGVYEQYF.